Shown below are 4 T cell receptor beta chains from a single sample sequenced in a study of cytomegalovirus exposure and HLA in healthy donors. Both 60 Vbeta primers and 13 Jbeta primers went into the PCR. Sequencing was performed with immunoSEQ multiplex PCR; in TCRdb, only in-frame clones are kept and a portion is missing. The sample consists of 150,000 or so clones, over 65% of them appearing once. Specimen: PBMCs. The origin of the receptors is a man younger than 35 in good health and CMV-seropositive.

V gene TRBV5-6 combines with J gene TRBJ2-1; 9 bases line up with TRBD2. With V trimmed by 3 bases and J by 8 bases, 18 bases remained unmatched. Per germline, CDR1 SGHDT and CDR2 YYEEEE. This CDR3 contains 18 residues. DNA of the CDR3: TGTGCCAGCAGCTCTTTCTACACTTGGGATAGCGGGAGCGATGAGCAGTTCTTC. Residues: CASSSFYTWDSGSDEQFF.

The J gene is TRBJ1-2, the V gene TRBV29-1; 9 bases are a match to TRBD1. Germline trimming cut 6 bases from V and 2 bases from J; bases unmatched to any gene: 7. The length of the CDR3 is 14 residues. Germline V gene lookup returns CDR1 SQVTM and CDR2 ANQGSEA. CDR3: CSVGAGTGNYGYTF. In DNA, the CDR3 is TGCAGCGTGGGGGCAGGGACAGGGAACTATGGCTACACCTTC.

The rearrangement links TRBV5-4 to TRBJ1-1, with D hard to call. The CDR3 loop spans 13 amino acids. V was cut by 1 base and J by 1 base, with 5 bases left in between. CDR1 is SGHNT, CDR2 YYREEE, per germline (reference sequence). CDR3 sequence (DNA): TGTGCCAGCAGCTTGATACAGAACACTGAAGCTTTCTTT. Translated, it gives CASSLIQNTEAFF.

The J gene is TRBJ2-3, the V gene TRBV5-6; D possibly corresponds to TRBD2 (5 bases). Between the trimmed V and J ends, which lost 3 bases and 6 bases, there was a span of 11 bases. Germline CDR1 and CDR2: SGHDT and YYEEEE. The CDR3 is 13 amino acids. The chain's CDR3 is CASSSFGDDTQYF. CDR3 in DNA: TGTGCCAGCAGCTCATTCGGGGATGATACGCAGTATTTT. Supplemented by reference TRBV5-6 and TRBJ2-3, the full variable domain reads DAGVTQSPTHLIKTRGQQVTLRCSPKSGHDTVSWYQQALGQGPQFIFQYYEEEERQRGNFPDRFSGHQFPNYSSELNVNALLLGDSALYLCASSSFGDDTQYFGPGTRLTVL.